The present T cell receptor beta chain was sequenced within a study of blood T cell repertoires in COVID-19. The wider study: Spain, Italy and the United States supplied samples that represented acute and convalescent COVID-19.

Method: immunoSEQ multiplex PCR; TCRdb's copy keeps in-frame clones and lacks some. Found here are approximately 250,000 clones, roughly 88% of them singletons; the top ten hold 0.95% to 1.5%. This CDR3 spans 16 amino acids. Per the germline V gene, CDR1 is MNHNY and CDR2 is SVGAGI (reference sequence). Trimming shortened V by 8 bases and J by 5 bases, and 24 bases separated the two germline ends. This receptor was identified in a woman between 35 and 50 years old with acute COVID-19. Sample: PBMCs or T cells enriched from blood (not recorded which). The genes are TRBV6-6 and TRBJ2-5; a weak D match, TRBD2 (6 bases). CDR3 bases: TGTGCCAGCCCCCCTCGGCGGGGCATAGAAGGGGAGACCCAGTACTTC. It codes for CASPPRRGIEGETQYF.